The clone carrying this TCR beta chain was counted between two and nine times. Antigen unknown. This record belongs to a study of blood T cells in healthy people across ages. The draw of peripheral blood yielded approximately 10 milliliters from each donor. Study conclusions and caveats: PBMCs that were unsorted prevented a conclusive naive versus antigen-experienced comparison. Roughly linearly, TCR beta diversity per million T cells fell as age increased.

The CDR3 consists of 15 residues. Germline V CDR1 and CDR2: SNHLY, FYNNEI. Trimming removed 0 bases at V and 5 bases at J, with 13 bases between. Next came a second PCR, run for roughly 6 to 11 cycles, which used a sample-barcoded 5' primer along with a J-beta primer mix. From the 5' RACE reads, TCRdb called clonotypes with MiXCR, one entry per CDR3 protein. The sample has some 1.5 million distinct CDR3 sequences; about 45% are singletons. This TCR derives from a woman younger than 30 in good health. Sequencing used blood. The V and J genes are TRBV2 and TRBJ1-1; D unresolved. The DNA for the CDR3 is TGTGCCAGCAGTGAAGCGGGATCGGGATGGACTGAAGCTTTCTTT. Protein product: CASSEAGSGWTEAFF.